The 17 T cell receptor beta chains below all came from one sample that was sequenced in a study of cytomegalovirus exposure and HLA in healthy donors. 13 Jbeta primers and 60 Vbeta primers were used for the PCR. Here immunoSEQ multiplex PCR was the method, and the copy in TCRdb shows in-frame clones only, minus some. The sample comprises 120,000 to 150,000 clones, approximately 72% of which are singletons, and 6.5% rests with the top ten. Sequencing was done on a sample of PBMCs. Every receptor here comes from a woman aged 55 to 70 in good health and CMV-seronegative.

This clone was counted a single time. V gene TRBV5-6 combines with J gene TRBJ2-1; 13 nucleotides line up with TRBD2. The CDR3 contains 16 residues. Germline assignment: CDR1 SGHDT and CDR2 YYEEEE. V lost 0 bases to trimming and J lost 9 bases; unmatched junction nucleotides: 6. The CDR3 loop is CASSLGGTSGIGEQFF. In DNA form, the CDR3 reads TGTGCCAGCAGCTTGGGCGGGACTAGCGGGATTGGTGAGCAGTTCTTC.

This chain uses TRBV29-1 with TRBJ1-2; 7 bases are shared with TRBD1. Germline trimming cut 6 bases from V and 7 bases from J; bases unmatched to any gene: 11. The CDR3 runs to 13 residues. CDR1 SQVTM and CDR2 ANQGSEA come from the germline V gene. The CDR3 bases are TGCAGCGTCAGGACAGGCGACCTGGGTGGCTACACCTTC. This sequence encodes CSVRTGDLGGYTF.

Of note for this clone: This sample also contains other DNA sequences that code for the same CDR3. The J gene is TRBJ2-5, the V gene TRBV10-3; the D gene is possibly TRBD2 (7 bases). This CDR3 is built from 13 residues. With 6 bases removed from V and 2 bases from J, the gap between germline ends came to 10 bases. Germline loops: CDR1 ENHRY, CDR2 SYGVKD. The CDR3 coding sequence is TGTGCCATCAGGCGGGGGCCTCAAGAGACCCAGTACTTC. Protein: CAIRRGPQETQYF.

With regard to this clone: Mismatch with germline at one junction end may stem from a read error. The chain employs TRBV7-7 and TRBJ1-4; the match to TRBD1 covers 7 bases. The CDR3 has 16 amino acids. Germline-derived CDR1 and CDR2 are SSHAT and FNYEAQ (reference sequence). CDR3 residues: CASSSGVGTVGEKLFF. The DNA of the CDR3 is TGTGCTAGCAGCTCCGGGGTTGGGACAGTCGGTGAAAAACTGTTTTTT.

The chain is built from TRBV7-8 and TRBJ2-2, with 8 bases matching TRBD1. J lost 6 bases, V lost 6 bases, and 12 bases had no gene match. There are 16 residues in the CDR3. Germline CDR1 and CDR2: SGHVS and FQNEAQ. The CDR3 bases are TGTGCCAGCAGTTTTACATCCGGACAGGGACCCGGGGAGCTGTTTTTT. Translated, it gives CASSFTSGQGPGELFF.

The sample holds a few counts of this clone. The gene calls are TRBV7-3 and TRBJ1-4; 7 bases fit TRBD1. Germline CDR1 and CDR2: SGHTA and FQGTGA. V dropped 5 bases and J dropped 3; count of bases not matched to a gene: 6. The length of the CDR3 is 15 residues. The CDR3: CASSPTGRPNEKLFF. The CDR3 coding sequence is TGTGCCAGCAGCCCGACAGGGCGGCCTAATGAAAAACTGTTTTTT.

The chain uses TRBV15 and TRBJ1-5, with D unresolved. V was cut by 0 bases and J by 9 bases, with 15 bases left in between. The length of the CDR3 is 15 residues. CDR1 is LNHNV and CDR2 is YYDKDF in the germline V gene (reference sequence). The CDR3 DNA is TGTGCCACCAGCAGAGATCTTTCCACTCAAAGGCCCCAGCATTTT. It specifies CATSRDLSTQRPQHF.

Written as DNA, the CDR3 is TGTGCCAGTACCCAGAGGGAGGGGAGTGGCTACACCTTC. Translated, it gives CASTQREGSGYTF. The rearrangement uses TRBV19 and TRBJ1-2; a weak D match, TRBD1 (5 bases). The V end lost 7 bases, the J end lost 7 bases, and 16 bases lay between the germline ends. The CDR3 is made up of 13 amino acids. Germline values: CDR1 LNHDA, CDR2 SQIVND (reference sequence).

CDR3 sequence: CASSLQGGNTIYF. The CDR3 region has the DNA TGTGCCAGCAGCTTGCAGGGCGGAAACACCATATATTTT. The chain combines TRBV5-8 with TRBJ1-3, with D possibly TRBD1 on 5 matching bases. V lost 1 base and J lost 4, with 6 bases in between. Germline V gene data show CDR1 as SGHTS and CDR2 as YDEGEE. CDR3 length equals 13 residues.

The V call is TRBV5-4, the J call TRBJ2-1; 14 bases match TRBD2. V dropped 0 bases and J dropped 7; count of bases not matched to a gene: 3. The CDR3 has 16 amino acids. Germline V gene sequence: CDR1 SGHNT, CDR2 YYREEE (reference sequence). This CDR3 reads CASSLGWTSGRNEQFF. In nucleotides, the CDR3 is TGTGCCAGCAGCTTGGGGTGGACTAGCGGGAGGAATGAGCAGTTCTTC.

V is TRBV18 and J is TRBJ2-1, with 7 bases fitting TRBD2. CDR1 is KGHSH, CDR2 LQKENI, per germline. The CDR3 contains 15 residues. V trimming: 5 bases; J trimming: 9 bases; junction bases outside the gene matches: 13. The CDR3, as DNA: TGTGCCAGCTCAAGGGTAGCGGGCCTTCTCGGTGAGCAGTTCTTC. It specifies CASSRVAGLLGEQFF.

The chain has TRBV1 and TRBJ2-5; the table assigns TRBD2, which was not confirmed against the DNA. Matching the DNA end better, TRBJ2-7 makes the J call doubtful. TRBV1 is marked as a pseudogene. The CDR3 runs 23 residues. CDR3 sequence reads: CTSSQSDGPKRGKSGSRSYEQYF. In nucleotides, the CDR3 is TGCACCAGCAGCCAAAGCGACGGACCGAAAAGGGGCAAAAGCGGGAGCCGCTCCTACGAGCAGTACTTC.

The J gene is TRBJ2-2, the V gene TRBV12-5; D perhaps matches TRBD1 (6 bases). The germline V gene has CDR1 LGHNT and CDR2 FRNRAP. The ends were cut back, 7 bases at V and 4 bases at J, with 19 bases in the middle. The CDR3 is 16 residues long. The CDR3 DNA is TGTGCTAGTGTTCCCGGGCTGGGGGCCGGCACCGGGGAGCTGTTTTTT. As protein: CASVPGLGAGTGELFF.

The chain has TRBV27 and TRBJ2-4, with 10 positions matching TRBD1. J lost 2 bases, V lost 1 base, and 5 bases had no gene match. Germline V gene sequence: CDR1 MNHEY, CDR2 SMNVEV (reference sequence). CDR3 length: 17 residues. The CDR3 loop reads CASSLWGDRGSKNIQYF. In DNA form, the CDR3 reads TGTGCCAGCAGTTTATGGGGGGACAGGGGATCCAAAAACATTCAGTACTTC.

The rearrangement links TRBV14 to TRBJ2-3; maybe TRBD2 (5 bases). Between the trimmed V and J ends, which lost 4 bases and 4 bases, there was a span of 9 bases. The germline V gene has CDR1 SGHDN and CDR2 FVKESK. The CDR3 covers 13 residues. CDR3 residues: CASSRTRADTQYF. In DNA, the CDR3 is TGTGCCAGCAGCCGAACTAGGGCAGATACGCAGTATTTT.

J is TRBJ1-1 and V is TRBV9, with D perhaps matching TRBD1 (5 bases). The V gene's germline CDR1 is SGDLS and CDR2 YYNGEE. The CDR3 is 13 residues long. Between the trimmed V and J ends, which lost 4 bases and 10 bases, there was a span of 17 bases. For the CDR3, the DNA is TGTGCCAGCAGCCCCCTACCCAGGGCAGGAGCTTTCTTT. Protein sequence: CASSPLPRAGAFF.

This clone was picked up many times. The CDR3 region is CASSPEESTGTLAKNIQYF. In DNA, the CDR3 is TGCGCCAGCAGCCCGGAAGAGAGCACAGGGACGCTAGCCAAAAACATTCAGTACTTC. This sequence joins TRBV5-1 and TRBJ2-4; TRBD1 is a possible D gene (6 bases). This CDR3 region has 19 residues. V dropped 4 bases and J dropped 0 bases, with 23 bases sitting between them. The germline V gene encodes CDR1 SGHRS and CDR2 YFSETQ.